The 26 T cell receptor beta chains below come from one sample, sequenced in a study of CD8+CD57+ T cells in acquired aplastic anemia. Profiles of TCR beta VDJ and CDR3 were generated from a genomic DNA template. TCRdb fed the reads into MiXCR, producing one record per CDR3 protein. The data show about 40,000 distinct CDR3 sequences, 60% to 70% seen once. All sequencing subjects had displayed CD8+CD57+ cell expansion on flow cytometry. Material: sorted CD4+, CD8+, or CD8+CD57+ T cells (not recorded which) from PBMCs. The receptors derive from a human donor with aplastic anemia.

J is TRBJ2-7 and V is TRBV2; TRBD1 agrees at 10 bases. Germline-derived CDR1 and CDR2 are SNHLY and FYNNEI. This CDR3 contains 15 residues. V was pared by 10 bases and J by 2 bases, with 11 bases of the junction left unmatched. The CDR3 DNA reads TGTGCCACCCGAGACTTGACAGGGGGCCCCTACGAGCAGTACTTC. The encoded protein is CATRDLTGGPYEQYF.

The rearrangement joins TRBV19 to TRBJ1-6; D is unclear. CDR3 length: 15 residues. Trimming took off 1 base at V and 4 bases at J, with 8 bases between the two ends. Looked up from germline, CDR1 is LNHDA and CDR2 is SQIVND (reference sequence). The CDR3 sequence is CASSIVGQYNSPLHF. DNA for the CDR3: TGTGCCAGTAGTATAGTTGGGCAATATAATTCACCCCTCCACTTT.

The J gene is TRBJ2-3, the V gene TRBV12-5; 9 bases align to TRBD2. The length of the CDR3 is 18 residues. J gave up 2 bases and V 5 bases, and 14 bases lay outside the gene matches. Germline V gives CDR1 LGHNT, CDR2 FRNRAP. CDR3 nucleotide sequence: TGTGCTAGTGGTGGCGGGGGGGAAACCCACGTTCCCACAGATACGCAGTATTTT. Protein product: CASGGGGETHVPTDTQYF.

The CDR3 coding sequence is TGTGCCAGCAGTCGGGAGGGGGCAGGTCAGCCCCAGCATTTT. It specifies CASSREGAGQPQHF. The gene calls are TRBV3-1 and TRBJ1-5, with 7 bases aligning to TRBD1. CDR1 LGHDT and CDR2 YNNKEL come from the germline V gene (reference sequence). The CDR3 is 14 residues long. The ends lost 6 bases at V and 6 bases at J; junction bases unmatched: 8.

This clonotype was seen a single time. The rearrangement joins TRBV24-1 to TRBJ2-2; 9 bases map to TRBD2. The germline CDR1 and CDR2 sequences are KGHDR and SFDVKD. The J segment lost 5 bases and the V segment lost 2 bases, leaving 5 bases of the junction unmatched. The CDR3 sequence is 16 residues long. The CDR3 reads CATSDSLAGTTGELFF. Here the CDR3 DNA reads TGTGCCACCAGTGATTCTCTAGCGGGGACGACCGGGGAGCTGTTTTTT.

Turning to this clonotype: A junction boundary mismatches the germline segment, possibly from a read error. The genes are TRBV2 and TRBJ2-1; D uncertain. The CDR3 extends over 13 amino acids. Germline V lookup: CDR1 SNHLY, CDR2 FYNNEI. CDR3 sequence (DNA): TGTGACAGCAGTCGCCCCATCTACAATGAGCAGTTCTTC. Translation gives CDSSRPIYNEQFF.

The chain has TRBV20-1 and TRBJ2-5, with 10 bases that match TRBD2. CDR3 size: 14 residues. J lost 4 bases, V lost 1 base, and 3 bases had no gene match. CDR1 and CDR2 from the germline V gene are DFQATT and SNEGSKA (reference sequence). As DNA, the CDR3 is TGCAGTGCTAGAGCTAGCGGGGGATTAGAGACCCAGTACTTC. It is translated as CSARASGGLETQYF.

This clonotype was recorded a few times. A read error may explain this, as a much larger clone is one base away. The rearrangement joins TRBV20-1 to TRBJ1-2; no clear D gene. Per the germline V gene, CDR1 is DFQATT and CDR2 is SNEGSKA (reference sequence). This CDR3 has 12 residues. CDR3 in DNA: TGCAGTGCTCTCGACAAATTCTATTGCTACACCTTC. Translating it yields CSALDKFYCYTF.

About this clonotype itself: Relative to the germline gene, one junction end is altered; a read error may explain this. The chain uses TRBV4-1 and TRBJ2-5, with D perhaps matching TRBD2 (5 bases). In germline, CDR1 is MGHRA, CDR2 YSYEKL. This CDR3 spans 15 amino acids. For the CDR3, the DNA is TGCGCCGGCAGCCAAGAGGGCCTCGTACGGGAGACCCAGTACTTC. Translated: CAGSQEGLVRETQYF.

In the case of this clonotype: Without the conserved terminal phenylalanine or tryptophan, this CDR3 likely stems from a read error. CDR3 loop: CASSPTGPTEAFL. The CDR3 bases are TGTGCCAGCTCACCGACAGGGCCGACTGAAGCTTTCCTT. This chain uses TRBV18 with TRBJ1-1; 7 bases fit TRBD1. The CDR3 runs to 13 residues. The trim removed 3 bases at V and 5 bases at J, leaving 3 bases unmatched. Per germline, CDR1 KGHSH and CDR2 LQKENI.

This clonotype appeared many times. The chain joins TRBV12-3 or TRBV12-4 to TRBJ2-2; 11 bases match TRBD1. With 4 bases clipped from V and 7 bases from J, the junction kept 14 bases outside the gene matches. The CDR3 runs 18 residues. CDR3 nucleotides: TGTGCCAGCAGTTCCGACCGAGCTCCGGGACAGGGGGACGGGGAGCTGTTTTTT. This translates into CASSSDRAPGQGDGELFF.

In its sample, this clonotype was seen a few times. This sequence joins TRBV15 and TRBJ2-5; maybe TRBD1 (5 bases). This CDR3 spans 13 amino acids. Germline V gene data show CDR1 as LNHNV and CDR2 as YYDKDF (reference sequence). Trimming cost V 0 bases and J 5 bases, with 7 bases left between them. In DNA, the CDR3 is TGTGCCACCAGCAGAGACAGGGCGGAGACCCAGTACTTC. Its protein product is CATSRDRAETQYF.

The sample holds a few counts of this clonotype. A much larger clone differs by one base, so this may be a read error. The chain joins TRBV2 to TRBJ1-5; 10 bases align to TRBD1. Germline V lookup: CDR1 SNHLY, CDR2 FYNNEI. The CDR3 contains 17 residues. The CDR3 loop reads CGSSEVAGTGDNQPQHF. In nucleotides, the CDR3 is TGTGGCAGCAGTGAAGTCGCCGGGACAGGGGATAATCAGCCCCAGCATTTT.

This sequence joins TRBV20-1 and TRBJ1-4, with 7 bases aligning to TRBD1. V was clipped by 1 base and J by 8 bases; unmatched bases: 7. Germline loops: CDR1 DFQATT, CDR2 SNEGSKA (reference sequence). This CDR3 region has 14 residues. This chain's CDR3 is CSARAGTVGEKLFF. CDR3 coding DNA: TGCAGTGCTAGAGCGGGGACAGTCGGGGAAAAACTGTTTTTT.

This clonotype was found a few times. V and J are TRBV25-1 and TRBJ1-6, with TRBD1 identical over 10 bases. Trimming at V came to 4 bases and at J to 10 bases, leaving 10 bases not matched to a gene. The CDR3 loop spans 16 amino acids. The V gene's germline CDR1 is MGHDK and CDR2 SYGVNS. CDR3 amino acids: CASSGGTGAVGSPLHF. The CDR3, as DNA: TGTGCCAGCAGTGGGGGGACAGGGGCGGTTGGGTCACCCCTCCACTTT.

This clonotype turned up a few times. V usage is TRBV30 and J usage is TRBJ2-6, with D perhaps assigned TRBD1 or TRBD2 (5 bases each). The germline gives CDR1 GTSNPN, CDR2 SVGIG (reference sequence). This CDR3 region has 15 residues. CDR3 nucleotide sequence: TGTGCTACGACGGGACGGCCCTCTGGGGCCAACGTCCTGACTTTC. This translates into CATTGRPSGANVLTF.

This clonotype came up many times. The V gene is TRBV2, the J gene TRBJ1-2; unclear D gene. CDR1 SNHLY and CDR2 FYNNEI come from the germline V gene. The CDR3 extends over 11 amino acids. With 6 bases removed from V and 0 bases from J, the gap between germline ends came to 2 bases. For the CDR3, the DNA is TGTGCCAGCAGCTCTAACTATGGCTACACCTTC. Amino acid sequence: CASSSNYGYTF.

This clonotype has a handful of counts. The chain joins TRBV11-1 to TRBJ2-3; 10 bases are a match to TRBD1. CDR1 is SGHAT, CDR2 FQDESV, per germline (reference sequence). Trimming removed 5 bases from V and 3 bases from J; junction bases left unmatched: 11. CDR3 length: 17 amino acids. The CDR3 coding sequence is TGTGCCAGCAGCACCGGGACAGGGGAGGGGCCGACAGATACGCAGTATTTT. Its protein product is CASSTGTGEGPTDTQYF.

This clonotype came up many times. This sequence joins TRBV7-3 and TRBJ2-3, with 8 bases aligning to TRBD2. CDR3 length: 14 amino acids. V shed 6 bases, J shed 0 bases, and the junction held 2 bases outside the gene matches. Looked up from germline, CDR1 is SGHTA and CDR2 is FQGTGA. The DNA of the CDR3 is TGTGCCAGCAGTCCGGGGGGGAGCACAGATACGCAGTATTTT. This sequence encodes CASSPGGSTDTQYF. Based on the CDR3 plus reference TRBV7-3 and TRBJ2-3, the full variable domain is GAGVSQTPSNKVTEKGKYVELRCDPISGHTALYWYRQSLGQGPEFLIYFQGTGAADDSGLPNDRFFAVRPEGSVSTLKIQRTERGDSAVYLCASSPGGSTDTQYFGPGTRLTVL.

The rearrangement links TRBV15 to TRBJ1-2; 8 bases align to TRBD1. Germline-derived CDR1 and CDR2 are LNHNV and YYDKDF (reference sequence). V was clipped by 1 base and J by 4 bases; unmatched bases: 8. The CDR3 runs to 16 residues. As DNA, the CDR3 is TGTGCCACCAGCAGAGCCGGGACAGGAAGTACCTATGGCTACACCTTC. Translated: CATSRAGTGSTYGYTF.

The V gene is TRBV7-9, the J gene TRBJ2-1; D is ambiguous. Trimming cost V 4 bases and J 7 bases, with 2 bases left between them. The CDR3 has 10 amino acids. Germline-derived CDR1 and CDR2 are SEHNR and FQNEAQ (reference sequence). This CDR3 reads CASSWNEQFF. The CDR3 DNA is TGTGCCAGCAGCTGGAATGAGCAGTTCTTC.

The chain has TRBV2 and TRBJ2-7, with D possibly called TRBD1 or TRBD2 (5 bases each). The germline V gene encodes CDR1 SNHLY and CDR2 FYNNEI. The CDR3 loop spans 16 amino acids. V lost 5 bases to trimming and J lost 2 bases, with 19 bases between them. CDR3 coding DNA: TGTGCCAGCAGTTTAAGCCAGGGAGTAGGGGCCTACGAGCAGTACTTC. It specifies CASSLSQGVGAYEQYF. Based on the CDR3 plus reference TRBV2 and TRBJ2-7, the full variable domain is EPEVTQTPSHQVTQMGQEVILRCVPISNHLYFYWYRQILGQKVEFLVSFYNNEISEKSEIFDDQFSVERPDGSNFTLKIRSTKLEDSAMYFCASSLSQGVGAYEQYFGPGTRLTVT.

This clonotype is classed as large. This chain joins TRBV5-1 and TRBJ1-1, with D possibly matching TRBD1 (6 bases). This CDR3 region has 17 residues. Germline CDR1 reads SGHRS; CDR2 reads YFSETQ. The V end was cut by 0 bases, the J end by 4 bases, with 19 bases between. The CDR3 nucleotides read TGCGCCAGCAGCTTGGGTTCCAGGGGTCCGACAGGCACTGAAGCTTTCTTT. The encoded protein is CASSLGSRGPTGTEAFF.

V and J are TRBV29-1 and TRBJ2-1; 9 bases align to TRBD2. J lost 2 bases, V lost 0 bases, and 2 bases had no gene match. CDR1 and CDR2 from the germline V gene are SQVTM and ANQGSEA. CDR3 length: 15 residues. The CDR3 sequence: CSVEEASGAYNEQFF. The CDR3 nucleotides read TGCAGCGTTGAAGAGGCTAGCGGGGCCTACAATGAGCAGTTCTTC.

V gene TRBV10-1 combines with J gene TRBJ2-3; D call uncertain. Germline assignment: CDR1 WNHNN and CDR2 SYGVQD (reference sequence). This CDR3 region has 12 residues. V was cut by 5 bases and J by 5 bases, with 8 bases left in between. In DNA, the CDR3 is TGCGCCAGCAGTACTGCAGGAGATACGCAGTATTTT. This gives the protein CASSTAGDTQYF.

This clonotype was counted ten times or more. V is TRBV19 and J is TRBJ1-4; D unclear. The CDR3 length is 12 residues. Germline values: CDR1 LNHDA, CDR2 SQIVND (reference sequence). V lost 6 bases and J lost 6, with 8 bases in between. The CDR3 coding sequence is TGTGCCAGTAGGGCGCGTTATGAAAAACTGTTTTTT. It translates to CASRARYEKLFF. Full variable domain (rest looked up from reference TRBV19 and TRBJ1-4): DGGITQSPKYLFRKEGQNVTLSCEQNLNHDAMYWYRQDPGQGLRLIYYSQIVNDFQKGDIAEGYSVSREKKESFPLTVTSAQKNPTAFYLCASRARYEKLFFGSGTQLSVL.